This T cell receptor beta chain was recovered during a study of response to subunit inactivated influenza vaccine (dated by TCRdb to the late 2010s). A note on the overall study: To follow how T cells responded to a trivalent subunit inactivated influenza vaccine, the researchers relied on deep quantitative profiling of the T cell receptor repertoire.

Study-wide conclusions, independent of this receptor: The authors proposed that each seasonal influenza vaccination may bring in only a limited number of new T cells.

This clonotype was observed a handful of times. This clone's antigen is unknown. The sample holds no much larger clone one base away, and base qualities are not on file. Library creation used RT-PCR. These reads were obtained on an Illumina HiSeq 2500. Through fastp at Q25 and MiXCR, TCRdb rebuilt clones from the public reads, retaining in-frame beta chains. Entries are consolidated by CDR3 protein sequence, retaining the most common genes and DNA. In all, the sample holds fewer than 600,000 distinct CDR3 sequences, and approximately 6.9% of those were seen once. The top ten clones comprise around 14% of the sample. V lost 1 base and J lost 0 bases; the stretch between them is 14 bases long. The germline V gene provides CDR1 SGHNT and CDR2 YENEEA. From the cysteine through the phenylalanine, the CDR3 covers 17 amino acids. Only the CDR3 portion is preserved as DNA: 51 bases, with reading frame beginning at the first base.

This TCR came from a man in his fifties or sixties who received an inactivated influenza vaccine. Donor details come from another sample of the same person, matched by shared clones. The chain is encoded by TRBV11-3 joined to TRBJ2-3, and possibly TRBD2, on 6 matching bases. This sample comprised PBMCs from blood, obtained around 2 years after vaccination. The CDR3 reads CASSLGDGGWSTDTQYF. The DNA sequence is given as TGTGCCAGCAGCTTAGGCGACGGGGGATGGAGCACAGATACGCAGTATTTT.